This T cell receptor (beta chain) stems from a study of blood T cell repertoires in COVID-19. Across the whole study: From the United States, Italy and Spain came samples of acute and convalescent COVID-19. PBMCs, B-cell-depleted T cells, or T cells were the source of the cDNA or gDNA that made up the material.

Assay: immunoSEQ multiplex PCR; the TCRdb copy retains only in-frame clones and omits some. The table lists 150,000 or so clones, approximately 90% of them singletons. Germline V gene data show CDR1 as KGHDR and CDR2 as SFDVKD. This CDR3 is built from 17 residues. V lost 3 bases and J lost 4; bases outside the gene matches: 10. The receptor's source is a young man with COVID-19, enrolled during active disease. The sample taken for sequencing was peripheral blood. The chain combines TRBV24-1 with TRBJ2-3; 9 bases align to TRBD2. The CDR3: CATSDSEAGGPSDTQYF. As DNA, the CDR3 is TGTGCCACCAGTGATAGCGAGGCGGGAGGGCCCTCAGATACGCAGTATTTT.